This paragraph reports one TCR beta chain. The sample comes from a study of blood T cell repertoires in COVID-19. As for the study in general: There were acute and convalescent COVID-19 samples, and they came from the United States, Italy and Spain. T cells, B-cell-depleted T cells, or PBMCs provided the cDNA or gDNA that served as material.

This CDR3 has 16 residues. Per the germline V gene, CDR1 is MNHEY and CDR2 is SVGEGT. The J segment lost 4 bases and the V segment lost 4 bases, leaving 12 bases of the junction unmatched. Authors' methods: Researchers report that nucleated cell counts were estimated from reference gene primer amplification. Repertoires were generated with immunoSEQ multiplex PCR, while TCRdb's copy carries only in-frame clones and drops some. V and J calls and clone size are as listed in that table; D and trimming were resolved from the DNA. There are roughly 240,000 clones in the sample; about 90% occur only once, and about 3% lies in the top ten.

This sequence originates from a woman younger than 45 who had recovered from COVID-19. What was sequenced was peripheral blood. V and J are TRBV6-2 or TRBV6-3 and TRBJ1-2, with 7 bases fitting TRBD1. CDR3 residues: CASSSPRDRFVYGYTF. The CDR3 DNA reads TGTGCCAGCAGTTCCCCGCGGGACAGATTTGTCTATGGCTACACCTTC.